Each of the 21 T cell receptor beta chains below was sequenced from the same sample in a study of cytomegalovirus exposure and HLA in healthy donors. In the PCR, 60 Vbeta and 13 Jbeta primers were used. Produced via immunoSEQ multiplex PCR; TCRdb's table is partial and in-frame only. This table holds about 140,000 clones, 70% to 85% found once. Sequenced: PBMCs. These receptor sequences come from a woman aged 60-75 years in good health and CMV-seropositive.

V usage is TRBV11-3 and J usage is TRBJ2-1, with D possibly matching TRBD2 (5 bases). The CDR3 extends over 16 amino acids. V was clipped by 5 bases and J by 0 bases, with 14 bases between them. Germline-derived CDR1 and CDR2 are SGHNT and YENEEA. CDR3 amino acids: CASSPFRGPSYNEQFF. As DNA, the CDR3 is TGTGCCAGCAGCCCCTTTAGAGGGCCCTCCTACAATGAGCAGTTCTTC.

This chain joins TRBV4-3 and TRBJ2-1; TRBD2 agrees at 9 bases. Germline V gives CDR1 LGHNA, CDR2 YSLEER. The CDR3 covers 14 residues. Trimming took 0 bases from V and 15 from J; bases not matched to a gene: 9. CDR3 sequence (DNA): TGCGCCAGCAGCCAAGATCGGGGACTAGCAATCCCGTTCTTC. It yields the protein CASSQDRGLAIPFF.

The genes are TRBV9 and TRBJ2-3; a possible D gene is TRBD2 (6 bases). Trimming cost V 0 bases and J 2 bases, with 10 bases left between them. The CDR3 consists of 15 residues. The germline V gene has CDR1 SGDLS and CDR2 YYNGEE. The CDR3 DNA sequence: TGTGCCAGCAGCGTAGAAGGAGGGAACACAGATACGCAGTATTTT. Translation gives CASSVEGGNTDTQYF.

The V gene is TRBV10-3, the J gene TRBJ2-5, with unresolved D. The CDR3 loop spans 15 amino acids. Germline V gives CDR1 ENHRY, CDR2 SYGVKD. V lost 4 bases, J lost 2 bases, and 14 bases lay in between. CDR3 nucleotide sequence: TGTGCCATCAGTGCGCGGTCAGACCATCAAGAGACCCAGTACTTC. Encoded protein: CAISARSDHQETQYF.

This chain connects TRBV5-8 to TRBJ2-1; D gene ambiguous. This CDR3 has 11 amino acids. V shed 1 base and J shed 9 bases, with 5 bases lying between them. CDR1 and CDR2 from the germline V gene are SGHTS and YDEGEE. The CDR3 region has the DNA TGTGCCAGCAGCTTGTCTTCTGAGCAGTTCTTC. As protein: CASSLSSEQFF.

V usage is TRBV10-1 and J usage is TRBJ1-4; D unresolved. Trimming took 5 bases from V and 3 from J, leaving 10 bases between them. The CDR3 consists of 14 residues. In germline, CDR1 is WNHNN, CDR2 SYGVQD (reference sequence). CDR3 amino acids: CASSPQKPNEKLFF. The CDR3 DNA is TGCGCCAGCAGTCCCCAGAAACCTAATGAAAAACTGTTTTTT.

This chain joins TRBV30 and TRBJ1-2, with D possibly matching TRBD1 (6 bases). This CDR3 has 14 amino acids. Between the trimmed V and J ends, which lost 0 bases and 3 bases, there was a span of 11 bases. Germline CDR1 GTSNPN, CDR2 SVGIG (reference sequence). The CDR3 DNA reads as TGTGCCTGGAGTGTACACAGGGAAGACTATGGCTACACCTTC. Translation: CAWSVHREDYGYTF.

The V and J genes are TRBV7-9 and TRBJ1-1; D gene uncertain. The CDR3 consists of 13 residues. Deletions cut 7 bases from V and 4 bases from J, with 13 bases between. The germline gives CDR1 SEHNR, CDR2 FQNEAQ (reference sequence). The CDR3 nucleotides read TGTGCCAGCACATCTCGGGCGGGCACTGAAGCTTTCTTT. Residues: CASTSRAGTEAFF.

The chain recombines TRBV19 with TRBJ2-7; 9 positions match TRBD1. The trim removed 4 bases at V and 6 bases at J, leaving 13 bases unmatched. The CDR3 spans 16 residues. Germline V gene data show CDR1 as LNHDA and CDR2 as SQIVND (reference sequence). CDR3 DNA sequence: TGTGCCAGTAGTAACCCCTTACAGGGGGCGCGAGGCGAGCAGTACTTC. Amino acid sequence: CASSNPLQGARGEQYF.

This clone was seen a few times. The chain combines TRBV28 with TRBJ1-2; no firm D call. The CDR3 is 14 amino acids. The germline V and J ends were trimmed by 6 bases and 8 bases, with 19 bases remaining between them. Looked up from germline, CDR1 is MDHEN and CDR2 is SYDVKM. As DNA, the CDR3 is TGTGCCAGCAGCCCCCCGGGAGAGCAGGAAGGCTACACCTTC. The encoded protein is CASSPPGEQEGYTF.

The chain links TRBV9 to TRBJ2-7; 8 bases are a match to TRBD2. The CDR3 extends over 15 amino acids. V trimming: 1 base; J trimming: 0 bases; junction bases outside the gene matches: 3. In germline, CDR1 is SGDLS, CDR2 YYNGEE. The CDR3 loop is CASSVRGGSSYEQYF. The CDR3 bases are TGTGCCAGCAGCGTACGGGGGGGCAGCTCCTACGAGCAGTACTTC.

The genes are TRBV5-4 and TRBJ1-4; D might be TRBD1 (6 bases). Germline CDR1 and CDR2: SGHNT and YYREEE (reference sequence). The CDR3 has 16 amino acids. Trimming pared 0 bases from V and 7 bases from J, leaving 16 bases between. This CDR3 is CASSLASVGAGEKLFF. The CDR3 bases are TGTGCCAGCAGCTTGGCTTCCGTGGGGGCTGGTGAAAAACTGTTTTTT.

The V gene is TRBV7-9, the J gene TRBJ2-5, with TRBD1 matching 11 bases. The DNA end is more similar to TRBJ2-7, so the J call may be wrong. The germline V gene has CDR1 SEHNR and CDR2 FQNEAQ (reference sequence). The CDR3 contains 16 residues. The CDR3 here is CASSLRVGQGAFEQYF. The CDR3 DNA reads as TGTGCCAGCAGCCTAAGAGTCGGACAGGGGGCATTCGAGCAGTACTTC.

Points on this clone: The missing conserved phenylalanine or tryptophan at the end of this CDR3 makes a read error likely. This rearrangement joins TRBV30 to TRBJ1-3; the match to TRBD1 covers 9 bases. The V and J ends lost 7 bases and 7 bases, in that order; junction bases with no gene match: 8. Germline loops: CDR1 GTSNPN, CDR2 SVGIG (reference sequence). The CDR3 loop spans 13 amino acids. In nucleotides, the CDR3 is TGTGCCTTTCCGGACAGGGGTGAGAACACCATATATGTT. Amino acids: CAFPDRGENTIYV.

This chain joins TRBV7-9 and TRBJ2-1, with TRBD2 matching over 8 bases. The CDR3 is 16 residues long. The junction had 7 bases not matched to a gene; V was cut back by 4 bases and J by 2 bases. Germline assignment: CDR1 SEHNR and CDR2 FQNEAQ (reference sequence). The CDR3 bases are TGTGCCAGCAGCTACACCTTAGCGGGACCCTACAATGAGCAGTTCTTC. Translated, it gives CASSYTLAGPYNEQFF. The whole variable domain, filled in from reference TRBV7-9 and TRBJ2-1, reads DTGVSQNPRHKITKRGQNVTFRCDPISEHNRLYWYRQTLGQGPEFLTYFQNEAQLEKSRLLSDRFSAERPKGSFSTLEIQRTEQGDSAMYLCASSYTLAGPYNEQFFGPGTRLTVL.

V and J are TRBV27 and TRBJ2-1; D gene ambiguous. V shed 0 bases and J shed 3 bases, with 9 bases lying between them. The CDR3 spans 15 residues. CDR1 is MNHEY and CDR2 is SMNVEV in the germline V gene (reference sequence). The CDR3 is CASSLSGASYNEQFF. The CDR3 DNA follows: TGTGCCAGCAGTTTATCGGGTGCTAGCTACAATGAGCAGTTCTTC.

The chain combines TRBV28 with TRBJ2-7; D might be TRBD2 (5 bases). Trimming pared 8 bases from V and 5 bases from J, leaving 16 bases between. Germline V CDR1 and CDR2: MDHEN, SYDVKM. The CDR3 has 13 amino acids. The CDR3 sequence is CASRRDTTHEQYF. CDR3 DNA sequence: TGTGCCAGCCGACGGGATACAACCCACGAGCAGTACTTC.

The CDR3 is CASSLALAGAGVDTQYF. Written as DNA, the CDR3 is TGCGCCAGCAGCTTGGCCCTAGCGGGAGCCGGGGTAGATACGCAGTATTTT. The chain recombines TRBV5-1 with TRBJ2-3, with 10 bases identical to TRBD2. CDR3 size: 17 residues. CDR1 SGHRS and CDR2 YFSETQ come from the germline V gene. Trimming cost V 0 bases and J 5 bases; bases outside gene matches: 9.

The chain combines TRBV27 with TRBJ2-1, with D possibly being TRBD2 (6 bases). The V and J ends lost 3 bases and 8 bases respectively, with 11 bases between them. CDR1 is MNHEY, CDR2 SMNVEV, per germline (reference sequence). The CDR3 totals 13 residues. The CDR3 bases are TGTGCCAGCAGTTTCCGGGACTTCGATGAGCAGTTCTTC. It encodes CASSFRDFDEQFF.

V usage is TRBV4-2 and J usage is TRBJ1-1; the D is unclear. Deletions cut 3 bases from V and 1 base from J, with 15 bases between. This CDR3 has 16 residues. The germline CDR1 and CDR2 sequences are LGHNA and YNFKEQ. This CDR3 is CASSHGPRSRNTEAFF. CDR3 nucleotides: TGTGCCAGCAGCCATGGCCCCAGGTCCCGGAACACTGAAGCTTTCTTT.

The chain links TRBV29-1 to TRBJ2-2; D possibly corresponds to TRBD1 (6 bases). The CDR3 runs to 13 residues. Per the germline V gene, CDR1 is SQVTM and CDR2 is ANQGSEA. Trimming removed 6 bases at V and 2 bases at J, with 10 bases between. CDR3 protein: CSVKQGNTGELFF. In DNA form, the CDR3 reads TGCAGCGTAAAACAGGGAAACACCGGGGAGCTGTTTTTT.